The 8 T cell receptor beta chains listed next were all sequenced from one sample in a study of blood T cell repertoires in COVID-19. Generated by immunoSEQ multiplex PCR, the TCRdb table keeps only in-frame clones and is missing some. Among 91,000 or so clones listed, approximately 82% were seen once. The sample consisted of peripheral blood. The origin of the receptors is a middle-aged man with active or convalescent COVID-19.

The J gene is TRBJ2-1, the V gene TRBV3-1 (or the pseudogene TRBV3-2); D unclear. CDR3 size: 13 residues. Germline-derived CDR1 and CDR2 are LGHDT and YNNKEL (reference sequence). V lost 3 bases to trimming and J lost 0 bases, with 3 bases between them. The CDR3 sequence: CASSHSSYNEQFF. Written as DNA, the CDR3 is TGTGCCAGCAGCCACAGCTCCTACAATGAGCAGTTCTTC.

Only a few counts were recorded for this clone. This sequence joins TRBV2 and TRBJ2-7, with D possibly matching TRBD1 (5 bases). Looked up from germline, CDR1 is SNHLY and CDR2 is FYNNEI. The CDR3 is 12 residues long. V was pared by 4 bases and J by 4 bases, with 8 bases between. For the CDR3, the DNA is TGTGCCAGCAGTGCTACAGGTTACGAGCAGTACGTC. This encodes CASSATGYEQYV.

J is TRBJ1-1 and V is TRBV19; 8 bases match TRBD1. Germline V gives CDR1 LNHDA, CDR2 SQIVND (reference sequence). This CDR3 contains 14 residues. J lost 4 bases, V lost 6 bases, and 7 bases had no gene match. CDR3 amino acids: CASSQSTGGTEAFF. In DNA, the CDR3 is TGTGCCAGTAGCCAAAGTACAGGGGGCACTGAAGCTTTCTTT.

The rearrangement joins TRBV19 to TRBJ1-2; no definite D call. The CDR3 has 16 residues. The germline CDR1 and CDR2 sequences are LNHDA and SQIVND (reference sequence). V gave up 3 bases and J gave up 2 bases, with 16 bases separating them. CDR3 protein: CASSMEGGGGNYGYTF. DNA of the CDR3: TGTGCCAGTAGTATGGAAGGCGGTGGAGGAAACTATGGCTACACCTTC.

The rearrangement joins TRBV6-5 to TRBJ2-5, with D possibly being TRBD1 (6 bases). The CDR3 extends over 14 amino acids. Trimming cost V 7 bases and J 2 bases, with 14 bases left between them. CDR1 is MNHEY and CDR2 is SVGAGI in the germline V gene. The CDR3 nucleotides read TGTGCCAGCAAGCTGACAGGCCAACAAGAGACCCAGTACTTC. Protein product: CASKLTGQQETQYF.

The chain carries TRBV13 and TRBJ1-6; D not certain. The CDR3 spans 14 residues. V shed 2 bases and J shed 13 bases, with 15 bases lying between them. Germline assignment: CDR1 PRHDT and CDR2 FYEKMQ (reference sequence). CDR3 in DNA: TGTGCCAGCAGCTTAATGGAGGCGGTGGAGCCCCTCCACTTT. It translates to CASSLMEAVEPLHF.

The gene calls are TRBV5-1 and TRBJ2-1; 9 bases match TRBD1. Trimming removed 4 bases from V and 6 bases from J; junction bases left unmatched: 5. The CDR3 extends over 14 amino acids. The germline V gene has CDR1 SGHRS and CDR2 YFSETQ. The CDR3 DNA is TGCGCCAGCAGCGCGGGACAGGGAGGCAATGAGCAGTTCTTC. It translates to CASSAGQGGNEQFF.

CDR3 sequence: CASSPGQGAADTQYF. For the CDR3, the DNA is TGTGCCAGCAGCCCGGGACAGGGGGCCGCAGATACGCAGTATTTT. The rearrangement joins TRBV7-7 to TRBJ2-3; 12 bases agree with TRBD1. After removal of 5 bases from V and 4 bases from J, the junction contained 4 bases not matched to a gene. In germline, CDR1 is SSHAT, CDR2 FNYEAQ (reference sequence). The CDR3 spans 15 residues. Together with reference TRBV7-7 and TRBJ2-3, the CDR3 gives the full variable domain: GAGVSQSPRYKVTKRGQDVTLRCDPISSHATLYWYQQALGQGPEFLTYFNYEAQPDKSGLPSDRFSAERPEGSISTLTIQRTEQRDSAMYRCASSPGQGAADTQYFGPGTRLTVL.